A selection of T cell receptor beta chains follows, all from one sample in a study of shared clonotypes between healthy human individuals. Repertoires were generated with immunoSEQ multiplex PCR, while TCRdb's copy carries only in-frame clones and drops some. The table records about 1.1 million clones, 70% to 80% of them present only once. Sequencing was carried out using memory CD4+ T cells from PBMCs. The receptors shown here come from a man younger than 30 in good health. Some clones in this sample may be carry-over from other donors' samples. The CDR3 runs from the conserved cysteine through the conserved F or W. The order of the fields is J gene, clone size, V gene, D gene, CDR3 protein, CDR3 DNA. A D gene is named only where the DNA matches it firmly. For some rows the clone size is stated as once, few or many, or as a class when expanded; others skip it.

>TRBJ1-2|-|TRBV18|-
CASSISQADYGYTF
TGTGCCAGCTCAATTAGCCAGGCCGACTATGGCTACACCTTC
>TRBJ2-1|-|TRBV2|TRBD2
CASTATPGLVYDEQFF
TGTGCCAGCACCGCGACCCCGGGACTAGTATACGATGAGCAGTTCTTC
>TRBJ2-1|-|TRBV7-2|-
CASSLVSSGLYNEQFF
TGTGCCAGCAGCTTAGTCAGTTCTGGACTCTACAATGAGCAGTTCTTC
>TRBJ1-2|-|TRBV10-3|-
CAITQTPANYGYTF
TGTGCCATCACCCAAACCCCTGCTAACTATGGCTACACCTTC
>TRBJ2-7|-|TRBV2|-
CASKEASGWGSYEQYF
TGTGCCAGCAAGGAGGCGTCGGGGTGGGGTTCCTACGAGCAGTACTTC
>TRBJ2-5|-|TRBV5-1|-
CASSSGGYSETQYF
TGCGCCAGCAGCTCTGGAGGTTATTCAGAGACCCAGTACTTC
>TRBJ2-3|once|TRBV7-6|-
CASSFGPWATDTQYF
TGTGCCAGCAGCTTTGGCCCTTGGGCCACAGATACGCAGTATTTT
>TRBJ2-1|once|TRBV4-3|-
CASSQDRGTQQFF
TGCGCCAGCAGCCAAGATCGGGGGACCCAGCAGTTCTTC
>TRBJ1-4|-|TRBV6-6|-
CASNRGHEKLFF
TGTGCCAGCAACCGGGGGCACGAAAAACTGTTTTTT
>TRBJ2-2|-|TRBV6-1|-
CASSPRLSTGELFF
TGTGCCAGCAGTCCCCGGCTTAGCACCGGGGAGCTGTTTTTT
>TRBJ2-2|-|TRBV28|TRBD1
CASSPRTGHTGELFF
TGTGCCAGCAGTCCGAGGACAGGGCACACCGGGGAGCTGTTTTTT
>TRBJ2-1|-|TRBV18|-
CASSPRQVSSYNEQFF
TGTGCCAGCTCACCTAGACAGGTTAGCTCCTACAATGAGCAGTTCTTC
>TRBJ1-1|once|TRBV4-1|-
CASSVTLDTEAFF
TGCGCCAGCAGCGTAACTTTGGACACTGAAGCTTTCTTT
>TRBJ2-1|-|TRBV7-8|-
CASSLRGGLHSEQFF
TGTGCCAGCAGCTTAAGGGGGGGTCTACATAGTGAGCAGTTCTTC
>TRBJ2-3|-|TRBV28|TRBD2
CASSQLAGATDTQYF
TGTGCCAGCAGTCAACTAGCGGGGGCCACAGATACGCAGTATTTT
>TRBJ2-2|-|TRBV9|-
CASSTRAPGVPGELFF
TGTGCCAGCTCAACCCGAGCGCCGGGGGTCCCCGGGGAGCTGTTTTTT
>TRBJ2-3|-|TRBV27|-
CASSQGTTSTDTQYF
TGTGCCAGCAGCCAAGGGACAACTAGCACAGATACGCAGTATTTT
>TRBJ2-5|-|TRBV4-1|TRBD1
CASSHYYRQGGETQYF
TGCGCCAGCAGCCACTATTACCGACAGGGCGGAGAGACCCAGTACTTC
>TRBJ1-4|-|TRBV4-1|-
CASSQAHSATNEKLFF
TGCGCCAGCAGCCAGGCGCATTCTGCAACTAATGAAAAACTGTTTTTT
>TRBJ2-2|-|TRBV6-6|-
CASSRDLNTGELFF
TGTGCCAGCAGTCGGGACTTAAACACCGGGGAGCTGTTTTTT
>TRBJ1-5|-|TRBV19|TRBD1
CASSRDRGRGQPQHF
TGTGCCAGTAGTAGAGACAGGGGAAGGGGTCAGCCCCAGCATTTT
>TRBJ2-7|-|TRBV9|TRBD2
CASSPGLDPVYEQYF
TGTGCCAGCAGCCCAGGACTAGATCCTGTCTACGAGCAGTACTTC
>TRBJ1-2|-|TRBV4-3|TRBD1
CASSQGTGGVRLYGYTF
TGCGCCAGCAGCCAAGGGACAGGAGGGGTTAGACTCTATGGCTACACCTTC
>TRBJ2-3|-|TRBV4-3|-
CASSQDGSGTQYF
TGCGCCAGCAGCCAAGACGGGAGTGGCACGCAGTATTTT
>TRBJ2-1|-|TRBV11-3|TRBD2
CASSLGLAGVNEQFF
TGTGCCAGCAGCCTCGGACTAGCGGGAGTCAATGAGCAGTTCTTC
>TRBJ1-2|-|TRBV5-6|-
CASSEGQRQGYTF
TGTGCCAGCAGCGAGGGACAACGTCAGGGCTACACCTTC
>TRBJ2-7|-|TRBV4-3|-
CASSQGHTSSYEQYF
TGCGCCAGCAGCCAGGGACACACGAGCTCCTACGAGCAGTACTTC
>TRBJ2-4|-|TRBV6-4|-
CASSGIWRRGENIQYF
TGTGCCAGCAGTGGGATTTGGAGGCGGGGAGAAAACATTCAGTACTTC
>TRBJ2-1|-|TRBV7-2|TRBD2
CASSLGAAGGYGEQFF
TGTGCCAGCAGCTTAGGGGCGGCGGGAGGTTATGGTGAGCAGTTCTTC
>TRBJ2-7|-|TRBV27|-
CASSLWSILPSYEQYF
TGTGCCAGCAGTTTATGGTCTATCCTTCCTTCCTACGAGCAGTACTTC
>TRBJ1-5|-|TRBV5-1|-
CASSFTGDGNQPQHF
TGCGCCAGCAGCTTTACCGGGGACGGCAATCAGCCCCAGCATTTT
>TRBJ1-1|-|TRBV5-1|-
CASSLGLVNTEAFF
TGCGCCAGCAGCTTGGGGTTAGTGAACACTGAAGCTTTCTTT
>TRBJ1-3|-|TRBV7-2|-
CASSLGPVAAGNTIYF
TGTGCCAGCAGCTTAGGTCCGGTTGCGGCTGGAAACACCATATATTTT
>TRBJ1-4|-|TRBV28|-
CASSSRGAEANEKLFF
TGTGCCAGCAGTTCGAGGGGGGCGGAGGCTAATGAAAAACTGTTTTTT
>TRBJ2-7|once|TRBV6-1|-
CASSIRQVPQEQYF
TGTGCCAGCAGTATCCGACAGGTTCCTCAAGAGCAGTACTTC
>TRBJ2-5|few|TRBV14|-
CASSQDLGTQETQYF
TGTGCCAGCAGCCAAGATCTGGGGACCCAAGAGACCCAGTACTTC
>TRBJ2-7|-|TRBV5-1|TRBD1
CASSLVGRGYEQYF
TGCGCCAGCAGCTTGGTCGGCAGGGGGTACGAGCAGTACTTC
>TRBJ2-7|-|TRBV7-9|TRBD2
CASSLVSGLAGTYEQYF
TGTGCCAGCAGCTTAGTATCGGGACTAGCGGGAACCTACGAGCAGTACTTC
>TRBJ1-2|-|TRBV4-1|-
CASSQGPLGSYTF
TGCGCCAGCAGCCAAGGCCCCCTCGGGAGCTACACCTTC
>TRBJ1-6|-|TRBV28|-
CASSLSGTPRNSPLHF
TGTGCCAGCAGTTTATCGGGGACGCCCAGGAATTCACCCCTCCACTTT
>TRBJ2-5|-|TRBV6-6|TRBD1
CASSNPGTVQETQYF
TGTGCCAGCAGTAACCCCGGGACAGTCCAAGAGACCCAGTACTTC
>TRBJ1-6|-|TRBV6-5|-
CASRAGLNSPLHF
TGTGCCAGCAGGGCAGGGTTGAATTCACCCCTCCACTTT
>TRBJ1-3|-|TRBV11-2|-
CASSFLPTAHPGNTIYF
TGTGCCAGCAGCTTCTTACCGACAGCCCACCCTGGAAACACCATATATTTT
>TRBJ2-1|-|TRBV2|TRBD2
CASSDPVSGRASYNEQFF
TGTGCCAGCAGTGATCCCGTTAGCGGGAGGGCCTCCTACAATGAGCAGTTCTTC
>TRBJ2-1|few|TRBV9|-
CASSDRPGNEQFF
TGTGCCAGCAGCGACCGCCCGGGCAATGAGCAGTTCTTC
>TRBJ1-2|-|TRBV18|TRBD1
CASSLLGQATYGYTF
TGTGCCAGCTCACTGCTCGGACAGGCGACCTATGGCTACACCTTC
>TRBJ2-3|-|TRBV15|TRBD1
CATEPRGQGTDTQYF
TGTGCCACCGAACCCCGCGGACAGGGCACAGATACGCAGTATTTT
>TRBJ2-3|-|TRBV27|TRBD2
CASSFLSGSYTDTQYF
TGTGCCAGCAGTTTTTTAAGCGGGAGCTACACAGATACGCAGTATTTT